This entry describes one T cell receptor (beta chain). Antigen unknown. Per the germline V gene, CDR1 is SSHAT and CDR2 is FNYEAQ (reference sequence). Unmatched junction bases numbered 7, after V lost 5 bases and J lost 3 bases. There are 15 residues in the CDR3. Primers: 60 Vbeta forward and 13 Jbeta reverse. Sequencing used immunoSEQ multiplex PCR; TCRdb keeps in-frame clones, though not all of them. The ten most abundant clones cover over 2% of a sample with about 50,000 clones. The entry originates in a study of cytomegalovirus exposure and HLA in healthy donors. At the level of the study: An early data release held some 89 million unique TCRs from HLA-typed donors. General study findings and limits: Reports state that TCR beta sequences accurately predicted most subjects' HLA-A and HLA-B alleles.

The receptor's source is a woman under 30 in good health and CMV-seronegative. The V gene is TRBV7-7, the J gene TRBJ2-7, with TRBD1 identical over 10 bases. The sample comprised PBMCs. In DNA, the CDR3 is TGTGCCAGCAGCCGCGGGACAGGGGTTTTCTACGAGCAGTACTTC. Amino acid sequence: CASSRGTGVFYEQYF.